This T cell receptor (beta chain) was identified during a study of CD8+ T cells in alopecia areata. Findings and limits, study-wide: Clonality exceeded that of normal scalp in lesional scalp, most notably in alopecia totalis/universalis. The study found TCR sharing across patients less clear than in mice, possibly for HLA reasons.

The CDR3 is 12 amino acids. Trimming took 8 bases from V and 10 from J, leaving 18 bases between them. Per the germline V gene, CDR1 is SGHRS and CDR2 is YFSETQ. Of note for this clone: As yet, its antigen is unknown.

Isolated RNA was reverse transcribed into cDNA used as the sequencing template. Clones were sequenced by immunoSEQ multiplex PCR, and TCRdb holds only the in-frame ones, with some missing. The data contain about 200,000 clones, about 61% of them singletons. The TCR originated in a human donor in good health. Material for sequencing was CD8+ T cells sorted from blood. The V gene is TRBV5-1, the J gene TRBJ2-5; D remains ambiguous. CDR3 amino acids: CASFNVFEDQYF. The CDR3, as DNA: TGCGCCAGTTTCAATGTGTTTGAGGACCAGTACTTC.